The 7 T cell receptor beta chains below all came from one sample that was sequenced in a study of T cell repertoires in cytomegalovirus infection. Each CDR3 protein is one row after TCRdb ran MiXCR on the reads. The sample records roughly 920,000 distinct CDR3 sequences, around 30% being singletons. No antigen has been identified for these receptors. Sequenced here: cultured CD8+ T cells from PBMCs, sampled from culture after CMV antigen stimulation. These receptors were obtained from a human donor in good health (CMV status not recorded). Some clones in this sample may be carry-over from other donors' samples.

In this sample, this clonotype turned up a few times. This sequence joins TRBV2 and TRBJ2-7; possible D gene TRBD2, 5 bases. V lost 5 bases, J lost 1 base, and 12 bases lay in between. The CDR3 totals 14 residues. Germline values: CDR1 SNHLY, CDR2 FYNNEI. CDR3 nucleotide sequence: TGTGCCAGCAGTCCAGACGGAGGTTCCTACGAGCAGTACTTC. Its protein product is CASSPDGGSYEQYF.

V is TRBV7-9 and J is TRBJ2-4, with D perhaps matching TRBD1 (5 bases). CDR3 length: 13 amino acids. Between the trimmed V and J ends, which lost 7 bases and 7 bases, there was a span of 14 bases. CDR1 is SEHNR and CDR2 is FQNEAQ in the germline V gene (reference sequence). The CDR3 loop is CASNQQGWNIQYF. DNA of the CDR3: TGTGCCAGCAACCAGCAGGGTTGGAACATTCAGTACTTC. The full variable domain, rest sourced from reference TRBV7-9 and TRBJ2-4, is DTGVSQNPRHKITKRGQNVTFRCDPISEHNRLYWYRQTLGQGPEFLTYFQNEAQLEKSRLLSDRFSAERPKGSFSTLEIQRTEQGDSAMYLCASNQQGWNIQYFGAGTRLSVL.

In its sample, this clonotype was seen a few times. The DNA for the CDR3 is TGTGCCAGCAGGAAGGGAGGGAGCTCCTACGAGCAGTACGTC. This encodes CASRKGGSSYEQYV. This chain connects TRBV27 to TRBJ2-7; TRBD2 matches at 7 bases. V was pared by 6 bases and J by 0 bases, with 5 bases of the junction left unmatched. Germline V CDR1 and CDR2: MNHEY, SMNVEV (reference sequence). CDR3 length: 14 residues.

J is TRBJ2-5 and V is TRBV10-3; 14 bases are a match to TRBD2. CDR3 length: 17 amino acids. CDR1 ENHRY and CDR2 SYGVKD come from the germline V gene. Unmatched junction bases numbered 3, after V lost 2 bases and J lost 1 base. CDR3 in DNA: TGTGCCATCAGTGAGAGACTAGCGGGGGGGACCCAAGAGACCCAGTACTTC. This sequence encodes CAISERLAGGTQETQYF.

This sequence joins TRBV11-2 and TRBJ2-5; TRBD2 matches at 9 bases. The CDR3 covers 15 residues. Trimming removed 3 bases from V and 4 bases from J; junction bases left unmatched: 6. Germline values: CDR1 SGHAT, CDR2 FQNNGV. CDR3 in amino acids: CASSFRPGLAETQYF. CDR3 bases: TGTGCCAGCAGCTTTCGTCCGGGACTAGCAGAGACCCAGTACTTC. The whole variable domain, remainder taken from reference TRBV11-2 and TRBJ2-5, is EAGVAQSPRYKIIEKRQSVAFWCNPISGHATLYWYQQILGQGPKLLIQFQNNGVVDDSQLPKDRFSAERLKGVDSTLKIQPAKLEDSAVYLCASSFRPGLAETQYFGPGTRLLVL.

The chain uses TRBV11-2 and TRBJ1-2, with D hard to call. Trimming pared 6 bases from V and 5 bases from J, leaving 25 bases between. Germline V lookup: CDR1 SGHAT, CDR2 FQNNGV. The CDR3 contains 17 residues. CDR3 nucleotides: TGTGCCAGCAGTTTTTGGACCGGAGCTGCAAGTGGTTATGGCTACACCTTC. Translation gives CASSFWTGAASGYGYTF.

This clonotype was recorded a few times. The chain has TRBV7-2 and TRBJ1-5; D is unresolved. CDR3 size: 12 residues. The germline V and J ends were trimmed by 8 bases and 5 bases, with 10 bases remaining between them. The germline V gene encodes CDR1 SGHTA and CDR2 FQGNSA. CDR3 amino acids: CASGDFDQPQHF. The CDR3 nucleotides read TGTGCCAGCGGAGATTTCGATCAGCCCCAGCATTTT.